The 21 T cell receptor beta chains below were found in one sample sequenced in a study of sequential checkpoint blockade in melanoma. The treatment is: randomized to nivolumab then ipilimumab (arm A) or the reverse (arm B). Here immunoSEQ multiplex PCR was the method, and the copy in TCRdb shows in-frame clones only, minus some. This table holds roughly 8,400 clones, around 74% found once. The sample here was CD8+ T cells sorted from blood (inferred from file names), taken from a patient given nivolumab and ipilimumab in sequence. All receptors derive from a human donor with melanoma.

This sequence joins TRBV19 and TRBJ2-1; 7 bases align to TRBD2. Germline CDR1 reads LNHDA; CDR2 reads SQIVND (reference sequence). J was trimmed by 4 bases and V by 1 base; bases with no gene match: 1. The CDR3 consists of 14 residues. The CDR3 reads CASSIGGGYNEQFF. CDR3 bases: TGTGCCAGTAGTATAGGGGGGGGGTACAATGAGCAGTTCTTC.

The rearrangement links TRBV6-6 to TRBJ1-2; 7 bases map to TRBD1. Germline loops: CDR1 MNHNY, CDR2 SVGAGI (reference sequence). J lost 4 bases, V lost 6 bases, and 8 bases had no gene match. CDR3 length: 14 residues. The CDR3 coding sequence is TGTGCCAGCAGGGAGGGGGCTTCTAGCTATGGCTACACCTTC. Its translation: CASREGASSYGYTF.

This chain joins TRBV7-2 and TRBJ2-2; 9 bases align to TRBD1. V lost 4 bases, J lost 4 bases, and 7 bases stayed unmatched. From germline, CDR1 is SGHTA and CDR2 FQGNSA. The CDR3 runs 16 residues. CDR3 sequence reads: CASSWWEGQGTGELFF. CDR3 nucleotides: TGTGCCAGCAGCTGGTGGGAGGGACAGGGCACCGGGGAGCTGTTTTTT.

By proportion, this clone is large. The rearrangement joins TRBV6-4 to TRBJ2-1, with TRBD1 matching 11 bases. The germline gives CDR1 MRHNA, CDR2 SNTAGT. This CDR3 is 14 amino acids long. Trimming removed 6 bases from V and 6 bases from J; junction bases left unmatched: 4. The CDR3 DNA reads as TGTGCCAGCAGCTCCGGGACAGGGGGCAATGAGCAGTTCTTC. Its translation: CASSSGTGGNEQFF.

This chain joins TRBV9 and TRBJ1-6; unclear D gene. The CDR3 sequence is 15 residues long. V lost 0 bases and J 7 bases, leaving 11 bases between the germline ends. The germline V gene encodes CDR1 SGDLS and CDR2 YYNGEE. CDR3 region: CASSVVAEGNSPLHF. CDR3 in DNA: TGTGCCAGCAGCGTAGTGGCGGAGGGAAATTCACCCCTCCACTTT.

DNA of the CDR3: TGTGCCAGCAGTTTAGAAGGGGCAAGGCAGCCCCAGCATTTT. This sequence encodes CASSLEGARQPQHF. This chain joins TRBV27 and TRBJ1-5; D might be TRBD1 (5 bases). The CDR3 is 14 amino acids. Germline V lookup: CDR1 MNHEY, CDR2 SMNVEV (reference sequence). V was shortened by 2 bases and J by 7 bases, with 12 bases between the two germline ends.

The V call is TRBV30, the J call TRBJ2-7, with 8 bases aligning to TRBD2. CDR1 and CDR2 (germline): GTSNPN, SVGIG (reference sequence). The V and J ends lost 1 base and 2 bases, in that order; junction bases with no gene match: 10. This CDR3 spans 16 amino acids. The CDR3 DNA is TGTGCCTGGAGTGGCCTAGCGGGCCTTCTTACCTACGAGCAGTACTTC. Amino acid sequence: CAWSGLAGLLTYEQYF.

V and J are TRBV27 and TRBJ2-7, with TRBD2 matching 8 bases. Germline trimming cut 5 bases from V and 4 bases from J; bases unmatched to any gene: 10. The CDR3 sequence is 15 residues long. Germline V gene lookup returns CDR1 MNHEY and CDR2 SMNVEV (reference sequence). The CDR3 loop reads CASSNKRGRVYEQYF. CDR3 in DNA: TGTGCCAGCAGTAATAAGCGGGGGAGAGTATACGAGCAGTACTTC.

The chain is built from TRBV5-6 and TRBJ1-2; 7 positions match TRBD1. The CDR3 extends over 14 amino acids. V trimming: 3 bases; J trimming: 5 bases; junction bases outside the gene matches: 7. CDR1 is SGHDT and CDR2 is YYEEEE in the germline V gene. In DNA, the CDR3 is TGTGCCAGCAGCTGGGGGGACAGCTCATATGGCTACACCTTC. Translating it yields CASSWGDSSYGYTF.

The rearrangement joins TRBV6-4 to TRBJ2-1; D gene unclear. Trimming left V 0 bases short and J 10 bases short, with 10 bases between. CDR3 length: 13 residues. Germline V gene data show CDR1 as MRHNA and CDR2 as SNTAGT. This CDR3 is CASSDSEEREQFF. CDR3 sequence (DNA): TGTGCCAGCAGTGACTCAGAGGAGCGAGAGCAGTTCTTC.

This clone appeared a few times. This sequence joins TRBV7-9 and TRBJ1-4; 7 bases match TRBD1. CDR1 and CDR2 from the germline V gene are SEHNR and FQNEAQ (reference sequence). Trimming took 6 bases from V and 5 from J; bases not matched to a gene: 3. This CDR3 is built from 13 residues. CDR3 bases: TGTGCCAGCAGGACAGGGAAGAATGAAAAACTGTTTTTT. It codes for CASRTGKNEKLFF.

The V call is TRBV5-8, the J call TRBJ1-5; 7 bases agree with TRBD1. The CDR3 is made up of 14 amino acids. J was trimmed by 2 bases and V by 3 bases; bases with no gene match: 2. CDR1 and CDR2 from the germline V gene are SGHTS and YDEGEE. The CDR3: CASSSTGGNQPQHF. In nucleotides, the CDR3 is TGTGCCAGCAGCTCTACAGGGGGCAATCAGCCCCAGCATTTT.

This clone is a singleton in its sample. CDR3 protein: CASSPTGISYEQYF. The CDR3 region has the DNA TGTGCCAGCAGCCCAACAGGGATCTCCTACGAGCAGTACTTC. J is TRBJ2-7 and V is TRBV27; tentatively, D is TRBD1 (6 bases). V lost 6 bases to trimming and J lost 0 bases, with 12 bases between them. This CDR3 contains 14 residues. Germline V gene lookup returns CDR1 MNHEY and CDR2 SMNVEV (reference sequence).

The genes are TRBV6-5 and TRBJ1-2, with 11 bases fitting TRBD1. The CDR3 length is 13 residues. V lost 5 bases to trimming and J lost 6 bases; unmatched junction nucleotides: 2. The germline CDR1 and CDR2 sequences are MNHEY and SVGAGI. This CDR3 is CASSGQGADGYTF. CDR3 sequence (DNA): TGTGCCAGCAGTGGACAGGGGGCGGATGGCTACACCTTC.

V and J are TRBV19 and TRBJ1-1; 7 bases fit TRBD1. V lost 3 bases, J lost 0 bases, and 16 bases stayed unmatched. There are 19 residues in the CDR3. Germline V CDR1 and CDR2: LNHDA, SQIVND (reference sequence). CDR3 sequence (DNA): TGTGCCAGTAGTATCGGCGTCCCTCGGACAGGTTACATGAACACTGAAGCTTTCTTT. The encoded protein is CASSIGVPRTGYMNTEAFF.

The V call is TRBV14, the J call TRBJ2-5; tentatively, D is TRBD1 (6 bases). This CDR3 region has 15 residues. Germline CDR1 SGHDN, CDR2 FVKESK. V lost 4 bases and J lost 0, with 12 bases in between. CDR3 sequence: CASSPGQPYQETQYF. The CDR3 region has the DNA TGTGCCAGCAGCCCTGGACAGCCGTACCAAGAGACCCAGTACTTC. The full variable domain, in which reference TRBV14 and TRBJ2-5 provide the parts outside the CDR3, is EAGVTQFPSHSVIEKGQTVTLRCDPISGHDNLYWYRRVMGKEIKFLLHFVKESKQDESGMPNNRFLAERTGGTYSTLKVQPAELEDSGVYFCASSPGQPYQETQYFGPGTRLLVL.

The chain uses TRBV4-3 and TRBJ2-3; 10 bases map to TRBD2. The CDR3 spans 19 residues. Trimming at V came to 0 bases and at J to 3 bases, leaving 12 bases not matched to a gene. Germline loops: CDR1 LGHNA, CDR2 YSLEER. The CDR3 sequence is CASSQEAGSSGSLTDTQYF. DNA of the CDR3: TGCGCCAGCAGCCAAGAGGCAGGATCTAGCGGGAGTCTAACAGATACGCAGTATTTT.

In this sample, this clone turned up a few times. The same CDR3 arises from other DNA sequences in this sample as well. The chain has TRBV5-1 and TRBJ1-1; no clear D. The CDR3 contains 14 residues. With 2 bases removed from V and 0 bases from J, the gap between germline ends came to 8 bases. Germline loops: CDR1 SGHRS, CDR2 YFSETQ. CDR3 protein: CASSFRDLNTEAFF. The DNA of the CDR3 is TGCGCCAGCAGCTTCCGGGATTTGAACACTGAAGCTTTCTTT.

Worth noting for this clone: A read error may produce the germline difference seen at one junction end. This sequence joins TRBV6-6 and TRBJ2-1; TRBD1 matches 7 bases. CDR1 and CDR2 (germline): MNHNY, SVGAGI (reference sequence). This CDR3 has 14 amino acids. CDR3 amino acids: CASSYRDSYNERFF. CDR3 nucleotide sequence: TGTGCCAGCAGTTACCGGGACAGCTACAATGAGCGGTTCTTC.

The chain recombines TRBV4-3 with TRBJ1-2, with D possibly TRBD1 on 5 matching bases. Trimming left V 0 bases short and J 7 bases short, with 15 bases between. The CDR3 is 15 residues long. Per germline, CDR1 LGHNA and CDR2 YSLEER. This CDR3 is CASSQDRGLESGYTF. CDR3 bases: TGCGCCAGCAGCCAAGATCGGGGGTTGGAAAGTGGCTACACCTTC.

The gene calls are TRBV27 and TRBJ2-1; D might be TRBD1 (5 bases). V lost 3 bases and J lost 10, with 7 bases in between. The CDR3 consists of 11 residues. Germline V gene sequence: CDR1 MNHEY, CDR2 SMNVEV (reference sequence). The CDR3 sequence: CASSFDSEQFF. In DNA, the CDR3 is TGTGCCAGCAGTTTCGACAGCGAGCAGTTCTTC.